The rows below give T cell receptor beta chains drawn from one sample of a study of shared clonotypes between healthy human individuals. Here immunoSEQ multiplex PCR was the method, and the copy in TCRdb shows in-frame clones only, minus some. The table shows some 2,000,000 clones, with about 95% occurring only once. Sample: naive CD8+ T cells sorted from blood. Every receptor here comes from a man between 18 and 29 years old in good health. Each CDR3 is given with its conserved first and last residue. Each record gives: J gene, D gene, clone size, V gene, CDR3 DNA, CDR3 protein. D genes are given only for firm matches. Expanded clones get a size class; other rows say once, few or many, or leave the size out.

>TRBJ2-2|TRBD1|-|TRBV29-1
TGCAGCGTTACGCGACAGGGTATGAACACCGGGGAGCTGTTTTTT
CSVTRQGMNTGELFF
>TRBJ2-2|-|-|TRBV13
TGTGCCAGCAGCCAAGACGCGAACACCGGGGAGCTGTTTTTT
CASSQDANTGELFF
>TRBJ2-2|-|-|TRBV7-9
TGTGCCAGCAGCTCCCGGTTTGGGGAGCTGTTTTTT
CASSSRFGELFF
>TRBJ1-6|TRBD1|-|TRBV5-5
TGTGCCAGCAGGACAGGGGGACCCATAAATTCACCCCTCCACTTT
CASRTGGPINSPLHF
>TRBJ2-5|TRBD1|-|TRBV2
TGTGCCAGCAGCAGGGGGCTCTGGGAGACCCAGTACTTC
CASSRGLWETQYF
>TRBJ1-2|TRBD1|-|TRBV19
TGTGCCAGTACCTTCAGAGGGACAGGAGTTTATGGCTACACCTTC
CASTFRGTGVYGYTF
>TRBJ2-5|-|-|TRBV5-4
TGTGCCAGCAGCAACACCCTTAATCAAGAGACCCAGTACTTC
CASSNTLNQETQYF
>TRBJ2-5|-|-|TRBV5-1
TGCGCCAGCAGCCGGGGTAGCTCCCGGGGAACCCAAGAGACCCAGTACTTC
CASSRGSSRGTQETQYF
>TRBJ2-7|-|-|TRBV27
TGTGCCAGCAGTTTTTTGGGCCTAAACACCTACGAGCAGTACTTC
CASSFLGLNTYEQYF
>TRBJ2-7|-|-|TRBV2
TGTGCCAGCGCCGGACCGGGGCAGTACGAGCAGTACTTC
CASAGPGQYEQYF
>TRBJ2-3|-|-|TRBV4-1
TGCGCCAGCAGCGATTCAGGGACAGATACGCAGTATTTT
CASSDSGTDTQYF
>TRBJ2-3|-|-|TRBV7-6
TGTGCCAGCAGCTTAGACGTCACAGATACGCAGTATTTT
CASSLDVTDTQYF
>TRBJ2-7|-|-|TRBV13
TGTGCCAGCAGCTTAGGCAGAGTCTACGAGCAGTACTTC
CASSLGRVYEQYF
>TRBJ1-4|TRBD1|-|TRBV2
TGTGCCAGCAGTTCTCAGGGGGGCGCAACTAATGAAAAACTGTTTTTT
CASSSQGGATNEKLFF
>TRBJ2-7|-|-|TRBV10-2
TGCGCCAGCAGCCTTGGGCTAGCGGAGCAGTACTTC
CASSLGLAEQYF
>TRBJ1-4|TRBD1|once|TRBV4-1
TGCGCCAGCAGCCAAGTTTTTCCAATTGGGACAGAATATGAAAAACTGTTTTTT
CASSQVFPIGTEYEKLFF
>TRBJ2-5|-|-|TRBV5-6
TGTGCCAGCAGCTTTAGGGAGACCCAGTACTTC
CASSFRETQYF
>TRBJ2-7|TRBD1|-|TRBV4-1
TGCGCCAGCAGCCGCACCGGGACAGGGGTCTACGAGCAGTACTTC
CASSRTGTGVYEQYF
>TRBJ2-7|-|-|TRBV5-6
TGTGCCAGCAGCTTGGCAGGGCCCCGCTACGAGCAGTACTTC
CASSLAGPRYEQYF
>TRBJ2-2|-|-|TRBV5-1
TGCGCCAGCAGCTTGGGCGAGGGGGACACCGGGGAGCTGTTTTTT
CASSLGEGDTGELFF
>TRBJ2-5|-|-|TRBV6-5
TGTGCCAGCAGCAGAACCGAGGGAGCCCGAGAGACCCAGTACTTC
CASSRTEGARETQYF
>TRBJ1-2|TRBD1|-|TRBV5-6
TGTGCCAGCAGCTTGCTGGGACAGGGAAAATATGGCTACACCTTC
CASSLLGQGKYGYTF
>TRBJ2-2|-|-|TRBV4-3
TGCGCCAGCAGCCAAGTGTCACTAGCTGGGGAGCTGTTTTTT
CASSQVSLAGELFF
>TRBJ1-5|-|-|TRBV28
TGTGCCAGCAGTTTAGAGGCAAGCAATCAGCCCCAGCATTTT
CASSLEASNQPQHF
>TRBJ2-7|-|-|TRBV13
TGTGCCAGCAGCTTACTACAACAGGGAGGCGGCTACGAGCAGTACTTC
CASSLLQQGGGYEQYF
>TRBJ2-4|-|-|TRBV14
TGTGCCAGCAGCCTGGGCCCCACTCTAGCCAAAAACATTCAGTACTTC
CASSLGPTLAKNIQYF
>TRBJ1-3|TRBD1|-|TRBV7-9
TGTGCCAGCAGCTTATACCAGGGGGGAAGTGGAAACACCATATATTTT
CASSLYQGGSGNTIYF
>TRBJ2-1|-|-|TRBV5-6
TGTGCCAGCAGCTTTACTAGCATCAGCTCCTACAATGAGCAGTTCTTC
CASSFTSISSYNEQFF
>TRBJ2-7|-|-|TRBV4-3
TGCGCCAGCAGCCAAGACCCCTCGGGGGAAGCCTACGAGCAGTACTTC
CASSQDPSGEAYEQYF
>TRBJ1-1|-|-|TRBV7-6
TGTGCCAGCAGCTTAGGCGAGGGGAACACTGAAGCTTTCTTT
CASSLGEGNTEAFF
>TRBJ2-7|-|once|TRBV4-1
TGCGCCAGCAGCCAAGATGGATTGTCCTCCTACGAGCAGTACTTC
CASSQDGLSSYEQYF
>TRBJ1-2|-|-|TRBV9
TGTGCCAGCCACGGGACTAACTATGGCTACACCTTC
CASHGTNYGYTF
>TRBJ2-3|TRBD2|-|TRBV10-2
TGCGCCAGCAGTGAGTTAGCGGGGGGTTCCCGGGATACGCAGTATTTT
CASSELAGGSRDTQYF
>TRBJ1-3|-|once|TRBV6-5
TGTGCCAGCAGAGCGGGGGATGGAAACACCATATATTTT
CASRAGDGNTIYF
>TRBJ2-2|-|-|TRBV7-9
TGTGCCAGCAGCTTGGCAGGCTTAGCCGGGGAGCTGTTTTTT
CASSLAGLAGELFF
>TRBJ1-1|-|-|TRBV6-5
TGTGCCAGCACCCCGCAGGGAGCCACTGAAGCTTTCTTT
CASTPQGATEAFF
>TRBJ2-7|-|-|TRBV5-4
TGTGCCAGCAGCTTTAGGCCTGACTACGAGCAGTACTTC
CASSFRPDYEQYF
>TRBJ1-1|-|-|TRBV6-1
TGTGCCAGCAGTGCCGCCAACACTGAAGCTTTCTTT
CASSAANTEAFF
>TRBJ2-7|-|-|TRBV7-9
TGTGCCAGCAGCTTACAGGGAACCCCCTACGAGCAGTACTTC
CASSLQGTPYEQYF
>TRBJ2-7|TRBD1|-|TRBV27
TGTGCCAGCCGCTTATCGTTGCAGGGGGCTGGCGAGCAGTACTTC
CASRLSLQGAGEQYF
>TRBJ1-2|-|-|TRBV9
TGTGCCAGCAGCGGGCAGTCCTCCAACTATGGCTACACCTTC
CASSGQSSNYGYTF
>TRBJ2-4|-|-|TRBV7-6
TGTGCCAGCAGCTTAGAGGTGGGAGACATTCAGTACTTC
CASSLEVGDIQYF
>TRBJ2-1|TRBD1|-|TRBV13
TGTGCCAGCAGCTGGCAGGGGGTAAATGAGCAGTTCTTC
CASSWQGVNEQFF
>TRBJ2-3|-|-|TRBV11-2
TGTGCCAGCAGCCGTAGCACAGATACGCAGTATTTT
CASSRSTDTQYF
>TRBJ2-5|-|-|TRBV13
TGTGCCAGCAGCTTGAAGTTTGGGTCCGGGGGGCAGAAAGAGACCCAGTACTTC
CASSLKFGSGGQKETQYF
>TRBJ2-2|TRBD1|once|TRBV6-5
TGTGCCAGCAGAATACAGGGGGGCGGCACCGGGGAGCTGTTTTTT
CASRIQGGGTGELFF
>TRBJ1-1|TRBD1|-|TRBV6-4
TGTGCCAGCAACGCCGGGACAGGGGATGGGGACACTGAAGCTTTCTTT
CASNAGTGDGDTEAFF
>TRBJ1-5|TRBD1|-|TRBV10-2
TGCGCCAGCAGTGAACCGGACAGGGGTAATCAGCCCCAGCATTTT
CASSEPDRGNQPQHF
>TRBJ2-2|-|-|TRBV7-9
TGTGCCAGCAGCTCTGGGACTTCCCTGACCGGGGAGCTGTTTTTT
CASSSGTSLTGELFF
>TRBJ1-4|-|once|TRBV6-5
TGTGCCAGCAGTTTCCAAAATGAAAAACTGTTTTTT
CASSFQNEKLFF
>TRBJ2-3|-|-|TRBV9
TGTGCCAGCAGCGTAGAGGCCCCGCGGGCAGATACGCAGTATTTT
CASSVEAPRADTQYF
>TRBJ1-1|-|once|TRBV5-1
TGCGCCAGCAGCTTGAACAGTATGAACACTGAAGCTTTCTTT
CASSLNSMNTEAFF
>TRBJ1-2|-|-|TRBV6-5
TGTGCCAGCAGTTACTCGGGGGGGGACTATGGCTACACCTTC
CASSYSGGDYGYTF